Sequencing of this T cell receptor beta chain was carried out in a study of T cells in Graves' hyperthyroidism and ophthalmopathy. After removal of 3 bases from V and 5 bases from J, the junction contained 5 bases not matched to a gene. CDR3 size: 14 residues. Per the germline V gene, CDR1 is PRHDT and CDR2 is FYEKMQ (reference sequence). This clonotype was seen more than once but under ten times. The investigators amplified TCR beta CDR3 regions from RNA transcripts. Primed by the HTBI set, a first-round RT-PCR was run on the TCR CDR3. TCRdb processed the multiplex PCR reads anew with MiXCR; each CDR3 protein has one entry. The sample has about 250,000 distinct CDR3 sequences; about 20% are singletons.

Sequencing input: blood. The V gene is TRBV13, the J gene TRBJ2-7; TRBD2 matches 9 bases. This sequence was found in a man aged 25 to 40 with Graves' ophthalmopathy. The CDR3 bases are TGTGCCAGCAGCTTCTCTAGCGGGACAAACGAGCAGTACTTC. The encoded protein is CASSFSSGTNEQYF.